The following is a T cell receptor beta chain sequence with its context. This entry belongs to a study of blood T cells in healthy people across ages. Combining a sample-barcoded 5' primer with a J-beta primer mix, a second PCR ran for roughly 7 to 12 cycles. TCRdb re-derived calls from the 5' RACE reads in MiXCR, one entry per CDR3 protein. The table records approximately 780,000 distinct CDR3 sequences, more than 25% of them present only once. Trimming pared 2 bases from V and 2 bases from J, leaving 10 bases between. The CDR3 totals 15 residues. Germline-derived CDR1 and CDR2 are LNHNV and YYDKDF (reference sequence). The same data also went into a second study, on T cells of mothers and their children. That investigation notes: Related mother and child pairs showed slightly greater overlap (not significant) than unrelated pairs did.

This TCR was recovered from a boy younger than 18 in good health. The chain carries TRBV15 and TRBJ2-1, with D perhaps matching TRBD1 or TRBD2 (5 bases each). The sequenced material came from blood. The CDR3 reads CATSRSRGPYNEQFF. The CDR3 region has the DNA TGTGCCACCAGCAGATCGAGGGGCCCCTACAATGAGCAGTTCTTC.